This paragraph reports one T cell receptor beta chain. These data come from a study of T cell responses to AZD1222 COVID-19 vaccine. Trimming pared 5 bases from V and 1 base from J, leaving 11 bases between. This CDR3 is built from 14 residues. Germline V CDR1 and CDR2: SGHTA, FQGNSA. This table comes from immunoSEQ multiplex PCR, and its TCRdb copy is limited to in-frame clones, with some not included. The sample lists 90,000 to 130,000 clones; around 83% were seen once. The chain uses TRBV7-2 and TRBJ2-5; D remains unclear. The input for sequencing was peripheral blood, taken on day 0 of AZD1222 vaccination. The source is an adult in good health. CDR3 protein: CASSPYGSQETQYF. The CDR3 DNA reads TGTGCCAGCAGCCCCTACGGAAGCCAAGAGACCCAGTACTTC.